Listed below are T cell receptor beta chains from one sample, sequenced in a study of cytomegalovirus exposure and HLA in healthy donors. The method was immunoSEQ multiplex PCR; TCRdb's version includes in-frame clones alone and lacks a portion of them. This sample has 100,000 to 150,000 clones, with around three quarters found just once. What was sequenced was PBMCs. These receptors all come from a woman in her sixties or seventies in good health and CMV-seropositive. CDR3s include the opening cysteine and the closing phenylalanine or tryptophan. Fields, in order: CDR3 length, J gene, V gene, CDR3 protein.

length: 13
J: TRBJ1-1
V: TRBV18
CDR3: CASSPDWNTEAFF

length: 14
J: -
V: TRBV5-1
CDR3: CASSQGLGDGEQYF

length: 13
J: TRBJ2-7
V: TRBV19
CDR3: CASSIRGGYEQYF

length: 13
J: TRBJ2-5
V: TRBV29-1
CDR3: CSVELAARETQYF

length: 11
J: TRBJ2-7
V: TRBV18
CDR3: CASSRNVEQYF

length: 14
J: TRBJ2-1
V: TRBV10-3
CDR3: CAMGEGGPGNEQFF

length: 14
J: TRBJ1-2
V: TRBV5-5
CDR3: CASSAGGGYGGYTF

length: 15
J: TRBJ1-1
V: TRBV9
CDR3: CASSARGQGNTEAFF

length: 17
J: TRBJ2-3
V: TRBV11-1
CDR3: CASSLLGGGSRTDTQYF

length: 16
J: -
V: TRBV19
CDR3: CASGTSGGLRPYEQYF

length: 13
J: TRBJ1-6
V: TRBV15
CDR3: CATGQILNSPLHF

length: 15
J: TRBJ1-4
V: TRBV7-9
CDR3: CASRLRGGTDEKLFF

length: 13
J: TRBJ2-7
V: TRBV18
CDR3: CASSPRQGHEQYF

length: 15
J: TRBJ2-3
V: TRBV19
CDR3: CASLPGSGRSNTQYF

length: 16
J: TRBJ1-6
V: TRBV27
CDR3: CASSYLPDSGGSPLHF

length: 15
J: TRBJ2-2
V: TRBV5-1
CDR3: CASSLADLHTGELFF

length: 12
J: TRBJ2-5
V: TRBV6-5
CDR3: CASSPQGSAQYF

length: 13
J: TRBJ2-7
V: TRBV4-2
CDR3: CASSQPPDGGQYF

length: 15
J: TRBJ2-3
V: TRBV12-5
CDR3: CASGPGAGLTDTQYF

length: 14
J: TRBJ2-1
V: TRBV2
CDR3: CASSVRVAYNEQFF

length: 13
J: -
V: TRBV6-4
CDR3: CASSGTGGYEQYF

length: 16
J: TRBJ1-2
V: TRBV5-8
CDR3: CASSTSTGGDGYGYTF

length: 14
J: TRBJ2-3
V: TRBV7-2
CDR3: CASSLEGLLDTQYF

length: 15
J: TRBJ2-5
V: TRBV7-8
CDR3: CASSPRQGARETQYF

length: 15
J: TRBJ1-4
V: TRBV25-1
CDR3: CASTTLQGGREKLFF

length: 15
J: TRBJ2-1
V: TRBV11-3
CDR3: CASSLAGTVVNEQFF

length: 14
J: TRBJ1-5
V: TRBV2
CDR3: CASGTGVGNQPQHF

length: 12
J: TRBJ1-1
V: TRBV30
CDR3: CAWNRGETEAFF

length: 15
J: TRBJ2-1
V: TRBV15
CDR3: CATSRDRVAGEEQFF

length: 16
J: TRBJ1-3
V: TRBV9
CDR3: CASSVGAGTSGNTIYF

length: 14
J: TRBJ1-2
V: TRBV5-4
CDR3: CASSRPTGIYGYTF

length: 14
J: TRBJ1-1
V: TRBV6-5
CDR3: CASRPFLSDTEAFF

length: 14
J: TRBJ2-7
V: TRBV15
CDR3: CATSRGDRSYEQYF

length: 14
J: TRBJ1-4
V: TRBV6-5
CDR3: CASSAGTGREKLFF

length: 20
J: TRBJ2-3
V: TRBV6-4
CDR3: CASSPNPGLAGVGWTDTQYF

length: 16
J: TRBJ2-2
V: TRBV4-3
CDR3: CASSQDREGVYGELFF

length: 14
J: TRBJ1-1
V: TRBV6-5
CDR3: CASSEELRGDEAFF

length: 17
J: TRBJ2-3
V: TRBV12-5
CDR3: CASGPRLAGASTDTQYF

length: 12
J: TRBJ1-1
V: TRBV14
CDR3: CASSQGYGEAFF

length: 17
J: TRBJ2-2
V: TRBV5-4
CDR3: CASRRGSGRPGTGELFF

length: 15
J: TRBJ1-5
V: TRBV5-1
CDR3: CASSLQGNSNQPQHF

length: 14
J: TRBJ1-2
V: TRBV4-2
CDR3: CASSQADRAHGYTF

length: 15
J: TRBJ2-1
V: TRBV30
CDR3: CAWSRTSGRSYEQFF

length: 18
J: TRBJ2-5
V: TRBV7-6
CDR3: CASSFFPRLAGGRETQYF

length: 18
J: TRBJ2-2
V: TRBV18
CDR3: CASSPPGLAGVTTGELFF